This TCR beta chain was recorded in a study of OX40 agonist ivuxolimab in advanced cancers. Study summary: Prior anti-PD-1, anti-PD-L1 or anti-CTLA-4 therapy was allowed; around 43% had some. Study-wide results and limits: Partial responders dosed at 0.1-3.0 mg/kg displayed clonal expansion ranking among the lowest. CD4+ and CD8+ blood T cells expanded clonally by week 6 at 0.1 to 3.0 mg/kg.

With respect to this clone: Its antigen remains unidentified.

TCRdb's copy holds only in-frame clones and misses some; the assay was immunoSEQ multiplex PCR. The sample lists tens of thousands of clones; approximately 90% were seen once. The CDR3 totals 14 residues. CDR1 MDHEN and CDR2 SYDVKM come from the germline V gene. V was clipped by 6 bases and J by 0 bases, with 8 bases between them. The material was CD4+ or CD8+ T cells sorted from blood, obtained in a trial of the OX40 agonist ivuxolimab. This sequence was found in an adult with an advanced solid tumor such as melanoma, head and neck, liver or kidney cancer. J is TRBJ2-2 and V is TRBV28; D unresolved. The CDR3 DNA reads TGTGCCAGCAGGGCCAACTCGAACACCGGGGAGCTGTTTTTT. It translates to CASRANSNTGELFF.